Detailed here is one T cell receptor (beta chain). The sample comes from a study of T cells after posttransplantation cyclophosphamide. Clones were read by immunoSEQ multiplex PCR, and TCRdb kept only the in-frame ones, dropping some. The table records about 52,000 clones, under 95% of them present only once. The related graft donor's blood sample was taken on the day of bone marrow donation. This TCR was sampled from a woman aged 25-40 years in good health and a related stem cell transplant donor. The sequenced sample consisted of PBMCs.

The CDR3 coding sequence is TGTGCCAGCAGTCTTAGCAATCAGCCCCAGCATTTT. Its translation: CASSLSNQPQHF. The genes are TRBV6-6 and TRBJ1-5; D gene unclear. Trimming stripped 5 bases from V and 0 bases from J, with 2 bases between. CDR3 size: 12 residues. The germline gives CDR1 MNHNY, CDR2 SVGAGI (reference sequence).